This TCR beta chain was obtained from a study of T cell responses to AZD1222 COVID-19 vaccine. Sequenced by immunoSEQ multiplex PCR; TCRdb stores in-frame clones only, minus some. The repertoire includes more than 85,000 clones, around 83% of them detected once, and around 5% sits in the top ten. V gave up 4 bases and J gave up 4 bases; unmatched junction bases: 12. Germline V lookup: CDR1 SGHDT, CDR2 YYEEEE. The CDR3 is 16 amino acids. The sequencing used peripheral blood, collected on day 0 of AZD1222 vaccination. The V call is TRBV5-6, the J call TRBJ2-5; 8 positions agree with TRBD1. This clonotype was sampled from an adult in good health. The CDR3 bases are TGTGCCAGCAGCCGTGGACAGGGCTTTTCGGTAGAGACCCAGTACTTC. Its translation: CASSRGQGFSVETQYF.